The 28 T cell receptor beta chains given below trace back to one sample, sequenced in a study of T cell repertoires in cytomegalovirus infection. No antigens are known for them. TCRdb passed the reads through MiXCR, listing each CDR3 protein once. This sample yields approximately 260,000 distinct CDR3 sequences, of which around 20% are seen a single time; about 20% belongs to the top ten. Sample: cultured PBMCs, taken from culture after CMV antigen stimulation. Every receptor here comes from a human donor in good health (CMV status not recorded). Some clones in this sample may be carry-over from other donors' samples.

This chain uses TRBV6-2 or TRBV6-3 with TRBJ1-2; D call uncertain. CDR3 length: 13 residues. V was trimmed by 2 bases and J by 5 bases, leaving 9 bases between them. Germline-derived CDR1 and CDR2 are MNHEY and SVGEGT. The DNA for the CDR3 is TGTGCCAGCAGTTACGGGATCGGATATGGCTACACCTTC. Protein product: CASSYGIGYGYTF.

The V gene is TRBV5-4, the J gene TRBJ2-5, with D possibly TRBD1 on 6 matching bases. Germline V gives CDR1 SGHNT, CDR2 YYREEE (reference sequence). The CDR3 has 15 amino acids. The V end was cut by 4 bases, the J end by 9 bases, with 22 bases between. The chain's CDR3 is CASSRGRQDLRPQYF. The CDR3 bases are TGTGCCAGCAGCAGGGGCCGACAGGACCTTAGGCCCCAGTACTTC.

This clonotype showed up just a few times. The chain recombines TRBV11-3 with TRBJ1-1; unclear D gene. This CDR3 has 17 amino acids. Trimming removed 4 bases at V and 3 bases at J, with 21 bases between. Germline CDR1 reads SGHNT; CDR2 reads YENEEA. This CDR3 reads CASSSEGVARRHTEAFF. CDR3 bases: TGTGCCAGCAGCTCGGAGGGAGTGGCACGGAGGCACACTGAAGCTTTCTTT.

This clonotype was detected only a few times. V and J are TRBV5-1 and TRBJ1-1; a possible D gene is TRBD1 (6 bases). In germline, CDR1 is SGHRS, CDR2 YFSETQ. The V gene lost 0 bases and the J gene lost 3 bases, with 15 bases spanning the gap. This CDR3 region has 16 residues. CDR3 region: CASSLESQGRYTEAFF. In DNA, the CDR3 is TGCGCCAGCAGCTTGGAGAGTCAGGGGCGATACACTGAAGCTTTCTTT.

The CDR3 here is CASNRKGFSSREGTGELFF. DNA for the CDR3: TGTGCCAGCAACCGCAAGGGGTTCTCAAGTCGAGAAGGCACCGGGGAGCTGTTTTTT. V gene TRBV28 combines with J gene TRBJ2-2; tentatively, D is TRBD1 (5 bases). V was cut by 7 bases and J by 4 bases, with 28 bases left in between. Germline CDR1 is MDHEN and CDR2 is SYDVKM. CDR3 length: 19 amino acids.

This clonotype was seen many times. The genes are TRBV7-2 and TRBJ1-1, with TRBD1 as a possible D gene (5 bases). CDR1 SGHTA and CDR2 FQGNSA come from the germline V gene. The CDR3 loop spans 15 amino acids. V was pared by 1 base and J by 1 base, with 10 bases between. CDR3 nucleotide sequence: TGTGCCAGCAGCTTAGAAGGGACCCGGAACACTGAAGCTTTCTTT. As protein: CASSLEGTRNTEAFF.

The sample holds many counts of this clonotype. The V call is TRBV7-2, the J call TRBJ1-2, with D perhaps matching TRBD1 (5 bases). V was shortened by 6 bases and J by 4 bases, with 15 bases between the two germline ends. The CDR3 spans 14 residues. Germline V lookup: CDR1 SGHTA, CDR2 FQGNSA. For the CDR3, the DNA is TGTGCCAGCAGGCTTGACCAGGGATTCTATGGCTACACCTTC. Encoded protein: CASRLDQGFYGYTF.

This clonotype came up a few times. The V and J genes are TRBV7-2 and TRBJ1-5; D remains unclear. The CDR3 sequence is 15 residues long. V lost 5 bases and J 7 bases, leaving 18 bases between the germline ends. Germline CDR1 and CDR2: SGHTA and FQGNSA. Here the CDR3 reads CASSPIFDLRQPQHF. CDR3 sequence (DNA): TGTGCCAGCAGCCCAATATTTGACCTTAGGCAGCCCCAGCATTTT.

This clonotype was observed at least ten times. The J gene is TRBJ2-2, the V gene TRBV7-2; D is ambiguous. Trimming took off 1 base at V and 2 bases at J, with 11 bases between the two ends. The V gene's germline CDR1 is SGHTA and CDR2 FQGNSA. CDR3 length equals 16 residues. Here the CDR3 reads CASSLVGQINTGELFF. The CDR3 bases are TGTGCCAGCAGCTTAGTGGGTCAGATAAACACCGGGGAGCTGTTTTTT.

There are many counts of this clonotype. The chain combines TRBV7-2 with TRBJ2-4; the D gene is possibly TRBD2 (6 bases). V lost 3 bases, J lost 4 bases, and 13 bases lay in between. CDR1 and CDR2 from the germline V gene are SGHTA and FQGNSA. CDR3 length: 15 amino acids. The CDR3 region has the DNA TGTGCCAGCAGCTTTAGTGGGAGGCAGAAAAACATTCAGTACTTC. Translation gives CASSFSGRQKNIQYF.

In its sample, this clonotype was seen many times. This chain uses TRBV7-2 with TRBJ2-1, with no clear D. The CDR3 loop spans 14 amino acids. V was pared by 0 bases and J by 4 bases, with 7 bases between. Per the germline V gene, CDR1 is SGHTA and CDR2 is FQGNSA. The CDR3 region is CASSLAAEYNEQFF. For the CDR3, the DNA is TGTGCCAGCAGCTTAGCGGCCGAGTACAATGAGCAGTTCTTC.

This rearrangement joins TRBV28 to TRBJ2-3; D gene ambiguous. V gave up 3 bases and J gave up 2 bases, with 18 bases separating them. There are 17 residues in the CDR3. The germline V gene has CDR1 MDHEN and CDR2 SYDVKM. The CDR3 loop reads CASSFPAIWHSTDTQYF. The CDR3 DNA is TGTGCCAGCAGTTTCCCCGCAATCTGGCACTCCACAGATACGCAGTATTTT. Variable domain in full (rest from reference TRBV28 and TRBJ2-3): DVKVTQSSRYLVKRTGEKVFLECVQDMDHENMFWYRQDPGLGLRLIYFSYDVKMKEKGDIPEGYSVSREKKERFSLILESASTNQTSMYLCASSFPAIWHSTDTQYFGPGTRLTVL.

This clonotype was detected a few times. The chain recombines TRBV7-9 with TRBJ2-7; D unresolved. Germline V CDR1 and CDR2: SEHNR, FQNEAQ (reference sequence). Deletions cut 5 bases from V and 0 bases from J, with 14 bases between. CDR3 length: 15 amino acids. CDR3 sequence reads: CASSPLTVSSYEQYF. Written as DNA, the CDR3 is TGTGCCAGCAGCCCCTTGACGGTGAGCTCCTACGAGCAGTACTTC.

V and J are TRBV18 and TRBJ1-1; 7 bases are shared with TRBD1. This CDR3 is built from 15 residues. The germline V gene encodes CDR1 KGHSH and CDR2 LQKENI. V lost 1 base and J lost 3; bases outside the gene matches: 5. CDR3 nucleotides: TGTGCCAGCTCACCACGCAGGGGGTTGGACACTGAAGCTTTCTTT. Residues: CASSPRRGLDTEAFF.

This chain links TRBV27 with TRBJ2-3, with D hard to call. Trimming cost V 7 bases and J 2 bases, with 13 bases left between them. CDR1 and CDR2 (germline): MNHEY, SMNVEV (reference sequence). The CDR3 loop spans 14 amino acids. CDR3 loop: CASNPLGSTDTQYF. DNA for the CDR3: TGTGCCAGCAATCCTTTGGGTTCCACAGATACGCAGTATTTT.

This clonotype was picked up a small number of times. This chain links TRBV6-5 with TRBJ2-3, with TRBD1 as a possible D gene (6 bases). V was clipped by 6 bases and J by 6 bases, with 19 bases between them. The CDR3 loop spans 15 amino acids. The germline gives CDR1 MNHEY, CDR2 SVGAGI. CDR3 in amino acids: CASSLLQGRRDTQYF. CDR3 bases: TGTGCCAGCAGCCTCCTACAGGGCCGAAGGGATACGCAGTATTTT.

This clonotype has a handful of counts. V and J are TRBV4-3 and TRBJ1-6, with D possibly being TRBD1 (5 bases). CDR3 length: 17 residues. The germline gives CDR1 LGHNA, CDR2 YSLEER. The V gene lost 0 bases and the J gene lost 15 bases, with 24 bases spanning the gap. The CDR3 spells CASSQDIPETQGFGLHF. CDR3 in DNA: TGCGCCAGCAGCCAAGACATCCCCGAGACCCAGGGATTTGGCCTCCACTTT.

This rearrangement joins TRBV4-3 to TRBJ2-3; TRBD2 matches at 11 bases. This CDR3 region has 16 residues. With V trimmed by 0 bases and J by 1 base, 0 bases remained unmatched. Germline V gene sequence: CDR1 LGHNA, CDR2 YSLEER. The CDR3 sequence is CASSQELAGGTDTQYF. CDR3 sequence (DNA): TGCGCCAGCAGCCAAGAACTAGCGGGAGGCACAGATACGCAGTATTTT.

The CDR3 loop is CATARSREATTDTQYF. The CDR3 DNA sequence: TGTGCCACCGCCCGATCGCGGGAGGCCACCACGGATACGCAGTATTTT. V usage is TRBV19 and J usage is TRBJ2-3, with 8 bases matching TRBD2. The CDR3 is 16 residues long. V lost 10 bases and J lost 6; bases outside the gene matches: 18. Germline loops: CDR1 LNHDA, CDR2 SQIVND (reference sequence).

This chain joins TRBV7-2 and TRBJ2-5; possibly TRBD1 or TRBD2 for D (5 bases each). The CDR3 spans 14 residues. CDR1 is SGHTA and CDR2 is FQGNSA in the germline V gene. The V and J ends lost 4 bases and 5 bases respectively, with 14 bases between them. This CDR3 is CASSSQSREETQYF. In DNA form, the CDR3 reads TGTGCCAGCAGCTCCCAAAGCAGGGAGGAGACCCAGTACTTC.

This clonotype appeared a few times. The chain has TRBV7-2 and TRBJ1-1, with 8 bases matching TRBD1. The V gene's germline CDR1 is SGHTA and CDR2 FQGNSA. With 2 bases clipped from V and 4 bases from J, the junction kept 9 bases outside the gene matches. The CDR3 runs to 16 residues. This CDR3 reads CASSLIQGQGTTEAFF. DNA for the CDR3: TGTGCCAGCAGCTTAATTCAAGGACAGGGAACCACTGAAGCTTTCTTT.

The rearrangement links TRBV9 to TRBJ2-6, with TRBD2 identical over 7 bases. Germline CDR1 is SGDLS and CDR2 is YYNGEE. V shed 3 bases and J 2 bases; nucleotides not matched to a gene: 5. The CDR3 runs 16 residues. CDR3 coding DNA: TGTGCCAGCAGCGGAAGACTAGCTCCTGGGGCCAACGTCCTGACTTTC. The encoded protein is CASSGRLAPGANVLTF.

The J gene is TRBJ2-2, the V gene TRBV10-3; 7 bases match TRBD1. Trimming took 8 bases from V and 3 from J; bases not matched to a gene: 9. Germline CDR1 ENHRY, CDR2 SYGVKD. The CDR3 consists of 15 residues. The CDR3 bases are TGTGCCATCGGCCCCCCAGGGGGTGACACCGGGGAGCTGTTTTTT. Translation gives CAIGPPGGDTGELFF.

This rearrangement joins TRBV7-2 to TRBJ2-3, with TRBD2 identical over 7 bases. J gave up 7 bases and V 1 base, and 8 bases lay outside the gene matches. The germline gives CDR1 SGHTA, CDR2 FQGNSA. The CDR3 is made up of 15 amino acids. The CDR3: CASSLDGGRENTQYF. CDR3 bases: TGTGCCAGCAGCTTAGATGGCGGGAGAGAAAATACGCAGTATTTT.

There are a few counts of this clonotype. The chain couples TRBV20-1 to TRBJ1-1; D is possibly TRBD1 (6 bases). The CDR3 has 14 residues. Trimming shortened V by 5 bases and J by 3 bases, and 16 bases separated the two germline ends. Germline V CDR1 and CDR2: DFQATT, SNEGSKA (reference sequence). The CDR3 region is CSAGIQGGDTEAFF. In DNA form, the CDR3 reads TGCAGTGCTGGAATACAGGGAGGGGACACTGAAGCTTTCTTT.

This clonotype was recorded at least ten times. The CDR3 region has the DNA TGTGCCAGCAGCTTGGACAGGGAGGGTTGGGATGGCTACACCTTC. Translated: CASSLDREGWDGYTF. V is TRBV7-2 and J is TRBJ1-2, with TRBD1 matching 8 bases. The CDR3 length is 15 residues. Germline V gene data show CDR1 as SGHTA and CDR2 as FQGNSA. V was pared by 3 bases and J by 6 bases, with 9 bases of the junction left unmatched.

This clonotype has ten or more counts. CDR3 residues: CASSSYTDTQYF. The CDR3 DNA sequence: TGTGCCAGCAGCTCCTACACAGATACGCAGTATTTT. This sequence joins TRBV7-2 and TRBJ2-3; D is unresolved. The germline V and J ends were trimmed by 4 bases and 2 bases, with 4 bases remaining between them. Germline-derived CDR1 and CDR2 are SGHTA and FQGNSA. The CDR3 loop spans 12 amino acids.

This clonotype was seen at least ten times. The rearrangement links TRBV24-1 to TRBJ2-1; 12 nucleotides agree with TRBD1. Germline CDR1 reads KGHDR; CDR2 reads SFDVKD. V was clipped by 3 bases and J by 6 bases; unmatched bases: 2. CDR3 length: 15 amino acids. CDR3 in DNA: TGTGCCACCAGTGATACGGGACAGGGGGCCAATGAGCAGTTCTTC. This translates into CATSDTGQGANEQFF.